The entry that follows covers one T cell receptor beta chain sequence. Its recognized antigen is unknown. No base-level quality is on record; no much larger clone is a single base apart. The cysteine opens and the phenylalanine closes a CDR3 of 13 amino acids. CDR3 DNA is the only sequence kept; it has 39 bases, read in frame from the first base. Trimming at the junction amounts to 0 bases on V and 9 bases on J, and the germline ends lie 12 bases apart. From a lookup of the germline V gene, CDR1 and CDR2 are SGDLS and YYNGEE. Donors were healthy HIV-negative adults with no recently reported acute infections or vaccinations. Every donor was a Caucasian adult residing in Nashville, Tennessee, USA. Magnetic negative selection was used to enrich CD4+ T cells, after which naive cells were positively selected on CD45RA and the negative fraction became the memory subset. After blood collection by leukapheresis, PBMCs were isolated using Ficoll-Histopaque density gradient centrifugation and then cryopreserved in the vapor phase of liquid nitrogen. Purity and quantity of every magnetically sorted T cell population were checked by analytical flow cytometry. Genomic DNA was isolated from every sorted fraction and measured by UV absorbance on a Nanodrop 2000c.

The sample originates from a study of shared clonotypes between healthy human individuals (TCRdb year 2020). Describing the broader study: A few men and a couple of women, aged 18 to 49 years, made up the cohort. For each donor, CD4 naive and CD4 memory were each given three plates, CD8 naive was given two plates, and CD8 memory was given one plate. To estimate repertoire size and how much clonotypes are shared between individuals, the study performed deep sequencing of blood TCR repertoires from roughly five healthy adults. To increase sequencing depth and limit assay-specific biases, TCR repertoire library preparation and sequencing were carried out by different laboratories using diverse techniques. Per donor, leukapheresis produced somewhere between about 0.94 and 9 billion PBMCs.

Using the deep immunoSEQ assay, multiplex PCR amplified TCR CDR3 regions from genomic DNA. Genomic DNA extracted from each cell subset was distributed evenly over all wells of several immunoSEQ 96-well plates, and each plate served as one replicate. For sorted subsets, approximately 190 ng genomic DNA, equal to some 30,000 T cell genomes, was loaded into each replicate PCR. The purified libraries were quantified using a Qubit 3.0 fluorometer, sized with a Bioanalyzer 2100, and then quantified again using the KAPA Library Quantification kit. Every immunoSEQ 96-well plate was sequenced on a dedicated single-read 150-cycle Illumina NextSeq 550 flow cell. Processing in the source paper ran as follows. The immunoSEQ output contained only junctional sequences without quality scores, so filtering could not match that applied to full-length reads. To assign V/J genes and CDR3, sequences were annotated against IMGT germline references using PyIR, a Python wrapper for IgBLAST v1.9. Any read was removed if the V/J assignment was weak (E-value above 1e-6), the CDR3 was missing, or the read contained stop codons, out-of-frame junctions, or ambiguous translated residues. V3J clonotypes were defined as sequences sharing an identical inferred V gene, J gene, and CDR3 amino acid sequence. Percentage overlap between repertoires was calculated by dividing the number of shared unique clonotypes by the size of the smaller repertoire. RTK rarefaction, the Chao1 estimator, and Recon v2.1 estimates of unobserved clonotypes were used to assess repertoire richness. OLGA was used to compute generation probabilities for all TCRbeta clonotypes that the gDNA method yielded from a handful of donors. What TCRdb holds here is the immuneACCESS table cut down to in-frame rearrangements. Part of the clones is not present; checked against another copy, under half of the missing clones reflect an unresolved V gene, and the others are unexplained. V and J calls and clone size are those listed in that table; D and trimming were worked out from the DNA. Counted in this sample were more than 2 million clones; about 94% of them appeared once. Around 0.13% of the sample goes to the ten largest clones.

Broader findings and caveats from the paper: Pairwise subsampling led to the expectation that sequencing depth would affect the degree of clonotype sharing among donors. Even with the large sequencing depth, rarefaction of the sorted-subset datasets indicated that sequencing was incomplete. Naive subsets generally had larger estimated clonotype richness than memory subsets. When several donors were compared, the shared fraction of clonotypes was 5% to 6.5% for naive CD4, around 3.6% for naive CD8, 2.3% for memory CD4, and 0.3% to 0.5% for memory CD8. Because the study included a small number of donors, the genetic and exposure-history diversity represented was limited. Only blood was sampled, and tissue TCR repertoires likely differ from those in blood. Compared with non-shared clonotypes, clonotypes shared by all four sorted-subset donors had higher generation probabilities.

The TCR originated in a young man in good health. Sequencing was performed on naive CD4+ T cells sorted from blood. The cell subset or site label, as the study defines it: CD45RA+ positively selected. This sequence uses TRBV9 and TRBJ1-1, with TRBD1 as a weak D call on 5 bases. The nucleotide sequence reads as follows: TGTGCCAGCAGCGTAGGGGGCCCGGCTAAAGCTTTCTTT. This gives the protein CASSVGGPAKAFF.